This entry lists 7 T cell receptor beta chains sequenced from one sample in a study of monozygotic twins with inflammatory bowel disease. TCRdb re-called the 5' RACE reads and gives one entry per CDR3 protein, without DNA. This specimen shows around 450,000 distinct CDR3 sequences; the ten leading clones hold roughly 2.2%. What was sequenced was blood. Every receptor here comes from a human donor with ulcerative colitis or Crohn's disease, or a healthy co-twin of an affected twin (not recorded which).

V is TRBV11-2 and J is TRBJ2-1; the TRBD1 assignment by TCRdb is unverifiable without DNA. The CDR3 covers 14 residues. Germline V lookup: CDR1 SGHAT, CDR2 FQNNGV. The CDR3 here is CASSWDRDYNEQFF.

J is TRBJ1-2 and V is TRBV5-1; as DNA is missing, the TRBD1 call by TCRdb cannot be tested. This CDR3 spans 17 amino acids. Germline values: CDR1 SGHRS, CDR2 YFSETQ. The CDR3 is CASRKVDRGLEQKGYTF.

The chain employs TRBV5-1 and TRBJ2-7. CDR3 length: 17 residues. The germline CDR1 and CDR2 sequences are SGHRS and YFSETQ. CDR3 sequence reads: CASSLELRQASSYEQYF.

This chain links TRBV29-1 with TRBJ2-2; as DNA is missing, the TRBD1 call by TCRdb cannot be tested. The CDR3 is made up of 15 amino acids. The germline gives CDR1 SQVTM, CDR2 ANQGSEA. The CDR3 sequence is CSVESSQGHTGELFF.

V and J are TRBV6-6 and TRBJ1-2. Germline CDR1 reads MNHNY; CDR2 reads SVGAGI (reference sequence). The CDR3 is made up of 12 amino acids. CDR3 region: CASKGRSYGYTF.

J is TRBJ2-6 and V is TRBV5-1; with no DNA, the TCRdb D assignment of TRBD1 cannot be verified. The germline gives CDR1 SGHRS, CDR2 YFSETQ. The CDR3 runs 16 residues. CDR3 sequence reads: CASEGVSISGANVLTF.

The chain has TRBV7-2 and TRBJ2-5. Germline lookup yields CDR1 SGHTA and CDR2 FQGNSA. The CDR3 has 15 amino acids. The CDR3 region is CASSSSGGYQETQYF.